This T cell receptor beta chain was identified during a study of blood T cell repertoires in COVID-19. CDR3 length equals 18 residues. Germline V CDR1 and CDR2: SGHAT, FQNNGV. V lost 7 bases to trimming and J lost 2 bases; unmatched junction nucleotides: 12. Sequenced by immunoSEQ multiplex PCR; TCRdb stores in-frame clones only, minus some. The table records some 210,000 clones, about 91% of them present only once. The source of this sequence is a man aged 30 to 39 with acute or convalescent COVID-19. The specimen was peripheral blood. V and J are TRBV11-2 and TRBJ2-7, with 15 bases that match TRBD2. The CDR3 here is CASKRTSGGASNAYEQYF. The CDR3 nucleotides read TGTGCCAGCAAGAGGACTAGCGGGGGGGCAAGTAATGCCTACGAGCAGTACTTC. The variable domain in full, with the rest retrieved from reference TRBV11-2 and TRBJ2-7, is EAGVAQSPRYKIIEKRQSVAFWCNPISGHATLYWYQQILGQGPKLLIQFQNNGVVDDSQLPKDRFSAERLKGVDSTLKIQPAKLEDSAVYLCASKRTSGGASNAYEQYFGPGTRLTVT.